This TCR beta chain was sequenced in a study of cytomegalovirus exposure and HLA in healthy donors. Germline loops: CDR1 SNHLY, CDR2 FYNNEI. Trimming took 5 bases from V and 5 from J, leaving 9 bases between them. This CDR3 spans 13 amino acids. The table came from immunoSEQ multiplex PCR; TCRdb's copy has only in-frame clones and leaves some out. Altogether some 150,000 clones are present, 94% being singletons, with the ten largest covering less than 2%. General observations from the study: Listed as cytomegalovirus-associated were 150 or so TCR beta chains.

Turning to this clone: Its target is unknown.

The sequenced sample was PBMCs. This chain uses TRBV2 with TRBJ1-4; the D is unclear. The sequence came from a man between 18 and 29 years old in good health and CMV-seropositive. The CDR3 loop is CASSLTGNEKLFF. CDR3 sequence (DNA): TGTGCCAGCAGTTTGACCGGGAATGAAAAACTGTTTTTT.